This entry is about one T cell receptor (beta chain). Its antigen has not been determined. No per-base quality is available; no much larger clone lies one base away. Unstimulated Tregs (CD4+CD25+CD127-), CD4+ non-Tregs (CD4+CD25-), CD4 and CD8 cells were FACS-sorted from thawed PBMCs. Blood from healthy controls was obtained either from healthy volunteers or as purchased buffy coats. Healthy control blood was separated into PBMCs by Ficoll density gradient and cryopreserved, and patient PBMCs were collected both before and after transplant. The source of the sample is a study of Tregs in tolerant kidney transplant recipients (dated by TCRdb to 2018 to 2020). Broadly, across the study: The study used TCRbeta sequencing to identify donor-specific regulatory T cells before combined kidney and bone marrow transplantation, then tracked those cells after transplant. TCRbeta repertoire sequencing was used in 3 healthy controls to compare several methods for expanding Tregs specific for an allogeneic donor. What the authors observed across the whole study: Expanding Tregs with activated donor B cells appeared to identify the most biologically relevant and donor-specific TCRbeta repertoire. Although technical replication error seemed to be minimal, the question of biological reproducibility was not addressed directly. Because the study included only a small number of patients, the results must be confirmed in larger populations and under other immunosuppression protocols.

The CDR3 numbers 16 residues from cysteine through phenylalanine. Only the CDR3 DNA is retained, 48 bases long and in frame from the first base. Ends trimmed: V by 4 bases, J by 9 bases; bases unmatched to a gene: 17. CDR1 and CDR2, looked up from the germline V gene, are MGHRA and YSYEKL. Genomic DNA was extracted from sorted cells with the QIAGEN DNeasy Blood and Tissue Kit for TCRbeta CDR3 sequencing. High-throughput TCRbeta CDR3 sequencing, including PCR amplification with bias correction and internal controls, was performed commercially through immunoSEQ. In the paper's pipeline: A unique productive TCRbeta sequence was defined by the CDR3 nucleotide sequence when primers matched, and otherwise by the CDR3 amino acid sequence together with the Vbeta and Jbeta genes. To correct sorting error, sequences shared between sorted populations at a frequency ratio of 2:1 or less were removed; the rest were assigned to the higher population. A sequence counted as donor-reactive if, in CFSE-low cells, the sequence had a frequency of at least 0.01% and was expanded at least 5-fold compared with unstimulated cells. Jensen-Shannon divergence, calculated on the top 100 TCRbeta sequences ranked by frequency, was used to quantify repertoire divergence. For samples with multiple sequencing runs, sorting error was corrected separately for each run before the runs were pooled. This is the immuneACCESS table as TCRdb keeps it, with only in-frame sequences that have V and J called. A part of the clones is gone; compared with another copy, unresolved V genes explain less than half, and the rest is unexplained. The DNA was the basis for D and trimming; V, J and clone size are from that table. Present in this sample are 240,000 or so clones, about 80% of which were seen just once. The top ten hold about 0.64% of the sample.

The V gene is TRBV4-1 and the J gene is TRBJ2-7, and TRBD1 matches 8 of the central bases. Specimen: CD4+ T cells from blood. This receptor was taken from a human donor in good health. The nucleotide sequence reads as follows: TGCGCCAGCAGCCTCATAGGGGGCAGGGGGCGGGTAGGGCAGTACTTC. Its amino acids are CASSLIGGRGRVGQYF.